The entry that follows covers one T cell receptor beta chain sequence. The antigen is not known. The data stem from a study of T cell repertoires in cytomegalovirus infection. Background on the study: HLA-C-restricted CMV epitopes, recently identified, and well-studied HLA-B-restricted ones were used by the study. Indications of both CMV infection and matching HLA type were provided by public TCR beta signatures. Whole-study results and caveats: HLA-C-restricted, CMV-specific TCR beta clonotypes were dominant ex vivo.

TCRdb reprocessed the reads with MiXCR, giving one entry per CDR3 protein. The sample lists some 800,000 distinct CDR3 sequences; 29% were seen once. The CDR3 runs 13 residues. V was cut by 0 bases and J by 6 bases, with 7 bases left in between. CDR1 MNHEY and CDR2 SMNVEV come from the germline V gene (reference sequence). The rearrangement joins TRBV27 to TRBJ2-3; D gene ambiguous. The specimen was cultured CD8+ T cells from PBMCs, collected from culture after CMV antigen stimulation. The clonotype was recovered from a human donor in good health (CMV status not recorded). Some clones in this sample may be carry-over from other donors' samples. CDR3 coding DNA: TGTGCCAGCAGTTTATCGAAGCTGGATACGCAGTATTTT. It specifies CASSLSKLDTQYF.